This TCR beta chain originates from a study of blood T cells in healthy people across ages. Points from the study as a whole: Estimates of total diversity, which came from one million sequenced T cells, were considered to be underestimates.

The use of a sample-barcoded 5' primer and a J-beta primer mix characterized a second PCR of roughly 6 to 11 cycles. Each CDR3 protein gets one entry after TCRdb re-called the 5' RACE reads with MiXCR. The sample includes almost 300,000 distinct CDR3 sequences, roughly 26% of them seen just once. This clonotype was seen ten or more times. What it binds is not known. J lost 6 bases, V lost 4 bases, and 8 bases had no gene match. CDR3 length equals 15 residues. The germline gives CDR1 SGHRS, CDR2 YFSETQ. The chain joins TRBV5-1 to TRBJ2-1, with TRBD2 matching over 9 bases. The receptor comes from a woman aged 70-85 years in good health. Sequences were obtained from blood. The CDR3 region is CASSPDKAGGNEQFF. The CDR3 coding sequence is TGCGCCAGCAGCCCCGATAAAGCGGGGGGCAATGAGCAGTTCTTC.